This T cell receptor (beta chain) came from a study of T-cell reconstitution after alpha-beta-depleted transplantation in children. Study findings and constraints: Day-60 TCRbeta diversity that was high in some patients was derived from surviving recipient T cells and thymic progenitors. The origin of alpha-beta T cells about two months after transplant was reportedly several hundred expanded graft clones.

Using unique molecular identifiers, the investigators prepared the TCRbeta library. TCRdb re-called the PCR reads through MiXCR, storing one row per CDR3 protein. The table has roughly 110,000 distinct CDR3 sequences, 10% seen once. A word on this clonotype: Its antigen is undetermined.

The TCR was taken from a boy aged 2 to 10 with acute lymphoblastic leukemia, due to receive a stem cell transplant. Sequencing used PBMCs, obtained before TCRalphabeta/CD19-depleted stem cell transplant.

This CDR3 reads CASSFARSGANVLTF. In nucleotides, the CDR3 is TGTGCCAGCAGTTTCGCGAGGTCCGGGGCCAACGTCCTGACTTTC. The chain carries TRBV28 and TRBJ2-6; D is ambiguous. The CDR3 covers 15 residues. The V and J ends lost 3 bases and 4 bases respectively, with 10 bases between them. Germline CDR1 MDHEN, CDR2 SYDVKM.